This T cell receptor beta chain was captured by sequencing in a study of Tregs in tolerant kidney transplant recipients. Study findings and constraints: This study did not directly address biological reproducibility. The most relevant donor-specific Treg TCRbeta repertoire apparently came from expansion with activated donor B cells. The small number of patients limits these findings pending further validation.

Unstimulated regulatory T cells (CD4+CD25+CD127-), CD4+CD25- non-regulatory cells, CD4 and CD8 cells were FACS-sorted from thawed PBMCs. V trimming: 4 bases; J trimming: 5 bases; junction bases outside the gene matches: 7. Germline-derived CDR1 and CDR2 are MGHRA and YSYEKL. This CDR3 spans 15 amino acids. The method was immunoSEQ multiplex PCR; TCRdb's version includes in-frame clones alone and lacks a portion of them. This table holds about 240,000 clones, 80% to 85% found once. The table lists this clone with a few counts. Its antigen is as yet unknown. This receptor was taken from a human donor in good health. Sequenced: CD4+ T cells from blood. J is TRBJ1-1 and V is TRBV4-1; 10 nucleotides match TRBD1. In DNA form, the CDR3 reads TGCGCCAGCAGCCCGACAGGGGGCGCGGGGACTGAAGCTTTCTTT. As protein: CASSPTGGAGTEAFF.